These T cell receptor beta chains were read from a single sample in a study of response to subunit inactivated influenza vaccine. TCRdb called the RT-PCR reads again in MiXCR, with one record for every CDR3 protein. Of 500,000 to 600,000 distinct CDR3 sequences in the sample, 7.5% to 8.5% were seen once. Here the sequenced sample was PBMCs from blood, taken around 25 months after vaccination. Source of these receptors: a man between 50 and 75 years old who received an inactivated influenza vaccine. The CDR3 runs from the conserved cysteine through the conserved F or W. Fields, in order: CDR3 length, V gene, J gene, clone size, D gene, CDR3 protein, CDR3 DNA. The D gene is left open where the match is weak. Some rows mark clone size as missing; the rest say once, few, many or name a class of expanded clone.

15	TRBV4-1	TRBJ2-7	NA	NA	CASSQVRGESYEQYF	TGCGCCAGCAGCCAAGTGAGGGGGGAGTCATACGAGCAGTACTTC
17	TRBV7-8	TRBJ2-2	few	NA	CASSPSRGDPNTGELFF	TGTGCCAGCAGCCCCTCCAGGGGCGACCCGAACACCGGGGAGCTGTTTTTT
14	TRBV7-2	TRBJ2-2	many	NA	CASSLRGGTGELFF	TGTGCCAGCAGCCTTAGGGGGGGCACCGGGGAGCTGTTTTTT
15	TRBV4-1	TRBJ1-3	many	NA	CASSQGMGSGNTIYF	TGCGCCAGCAGCCAGGGAATGGGCTCTGGAAACACCATATATTTT
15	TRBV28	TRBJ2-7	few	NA	CASSLFPGLTYEQYF	TGTGCCAGCAGTTTATTTCCGGGTTTAACTTACGAGCAGTACTTC
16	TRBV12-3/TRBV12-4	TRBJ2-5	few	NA	CASSSPPDSYQETQYF	TGTGCCAGCAGTTCTCCTCCCGACAGCTACCAAGAGACCCAGTACTTC
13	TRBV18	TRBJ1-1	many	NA	CASSSDPNTEAFF	TGTGCCAGCTCATCCGACCCGAACACTGAAGCTTTCTTT
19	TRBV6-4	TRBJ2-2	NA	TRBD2	CASRRGLVAGAINTGELFF	TGTGCCAGCAGACGCGGCCTGGTAGCGGGGGCCATTAACACCGGGGAGCTGTTTTTT
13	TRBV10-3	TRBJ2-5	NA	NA	CAIRMEGGETQYF	TGTGCCATCAGGATGGAGGGTGGAGAGACCCAGTACTTC
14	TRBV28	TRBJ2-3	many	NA	CASSPPGGTDTQYF	TGTGCCAGCAGTCCACCCGGAGGGACAGATACGCAGTATTTT
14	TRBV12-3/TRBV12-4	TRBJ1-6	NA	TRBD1	CASSLGQVSSPLHF	TGTGCCAGCAGTTTGGGACAGGTCTCTTCACCCCTCCACTTT
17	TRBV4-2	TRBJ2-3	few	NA	CASSQRQGRFGTDTQYF	TGTGCCAGCAGCCAGCGGCAAGGGAGGTTTGGCACAGATACGCAGTATTTT
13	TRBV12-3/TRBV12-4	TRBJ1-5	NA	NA	CASAGGEGQPQHF	TGTGCCAGCGCGGGGGGCGAGGGTCAGCCCCAGCATTTT
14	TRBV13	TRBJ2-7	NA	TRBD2	CASGAGVSSYEQYF	TGTGCCAGCGGCGCGGGGGTGAGTTCCTACGAGCAGTACTTC
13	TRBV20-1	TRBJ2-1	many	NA	CSARGGVGNEQFF	TGCAGTGCTAGAGGGGGGGTTGGAAATGAGCAGTTCTTC
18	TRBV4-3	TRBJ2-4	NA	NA	CASSQEGAARVAKNIQYF	TGCGCCAGCAGCCAAGAAGGGGCCGCCCGGGTAGCCAAAAACATTCAGTACTTC
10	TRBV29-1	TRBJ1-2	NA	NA	CSDRRYGYTF	TGCAGCGACAGGCGATATGGCTACACCTTC
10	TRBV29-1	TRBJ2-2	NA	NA	CSVERGELFF	TGCAGCGTCGAGAGAGGGGAGCTGTTTTTT
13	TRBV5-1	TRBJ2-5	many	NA	CASSPEIQETQYF	TGCGCCAGCAGCCCAGAGATACAAGAGACCCAGTACTTC
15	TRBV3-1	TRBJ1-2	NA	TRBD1	CASSSRTGSGNGYTF	TGTGCCAGCAGCTCCCGGACAGGGTCGGGGAATGGCTACACCTTC
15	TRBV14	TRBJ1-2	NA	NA	CASSQQGNKIYGYTF	TGTGCCAGCAGCCAACAGGGAAATAAGATCTATGGCTACACCTTC
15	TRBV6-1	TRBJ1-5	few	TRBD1	CASSPGQTGNQPQHF	TGTGCCAGCAGTCCGGGACAGACCGGCAATCAGCCCCAGCATTTT
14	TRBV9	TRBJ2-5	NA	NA	CASTRDTKGETQYF	TGTGCCAGCACCAGGGACACGAAAGGGGAGACCCAGTACTTC
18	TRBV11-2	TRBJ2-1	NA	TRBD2	CASSLGRGLAGGFNEQFF	TGTGCCAGCAGCTTAGGCCGGGGACTAGCGGGGGGATTCAATGAGCAGTTCTTC
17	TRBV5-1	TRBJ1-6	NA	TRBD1	CASSLAPQGGHNSPLHF	TGCGCCAGCAGCTTGGCCCCCCAAGGGGGCCATAATTCACCCCTCCACTTT
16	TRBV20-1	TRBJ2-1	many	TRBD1	CSARPTGTGGYNEQFF	TGCAGTGCTAGACCCACCGGGACAGGGGGCTACAATGAGCAGTTCTTC
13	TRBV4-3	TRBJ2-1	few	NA	CASSQGIRDEQFF	TGCGCCAGCAGCCAAGGGATTAGGGATGAGCAGTTCTTC
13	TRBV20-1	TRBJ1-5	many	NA	CSARTSGFQPQHF	TGCAGTGCTAGGACTAGTGGGTTTCAGCCCCAGCATTTT
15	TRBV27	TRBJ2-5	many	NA	CASSFSFGFQETQYF	TGTGCCAGCAGTTTTAGTTTTGGTTTCCAAGAGACCCAGTACTTC
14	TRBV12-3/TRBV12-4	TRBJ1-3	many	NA	CASATGYGGNTIYF	TGTGCCAGTGCCACAGGGTACGGTGGAAACACCATATATTTT
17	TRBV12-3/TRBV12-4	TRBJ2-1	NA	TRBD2	CASSSPPGLAFGNEQFF	TGTGCCAGCAGCTCCCCACCGGGACTAGCGTTTGGCAATGAGCAGTTCTTC
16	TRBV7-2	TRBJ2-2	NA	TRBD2	CASSWGLAGPTGELFF	TGTGCCAGCAGCTGGGGACTAGCGGGCCCCACCGGGGAGCTGTTTTTT
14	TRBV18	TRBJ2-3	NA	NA	CASSPGVVPATQYF	TGTGCCAGCTCACCGGGGGTGGTCCCGGCGACGCAGTATTTT
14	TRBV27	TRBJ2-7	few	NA	CASSTGFRGYEQYF	TGTGCCAGTAGTACCGGTTTTAGGGGATACGAGCAGTACTTC
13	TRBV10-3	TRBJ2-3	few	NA	CAIKTGLTDTQYF	TGTGCCATCAAAACGGGACTCACAGATACGCAGTATTTT
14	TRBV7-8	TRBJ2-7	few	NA	CASSLAPERYEQYF	TGTGCCAGCAGCTTAGCCCCCGAGCGATACGAGCAGTACTTC
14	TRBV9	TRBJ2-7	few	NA	CASSPSGRAYEQYF	TGTGCCAGCAGCCCCTCAGGCCGGGCCTACGAGCAGTACTTC
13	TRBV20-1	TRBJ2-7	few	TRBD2	CSATAGGPYEQYF	TGCAGTGCGACGGCGGGAGGGCCCTACGAGCAGTACTTC
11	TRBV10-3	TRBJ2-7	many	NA	CAISEWYEQYF	TGTGCCATCAGTGAGTGGTACGAGCAGTACTTC
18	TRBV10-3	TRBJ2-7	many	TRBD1	CAISDSGQGGSFSYEQYF	TGTGCCATCAGTGATTCCGGACAGGGAGGATCTTTCTCCTACGAGCAGTACTTC
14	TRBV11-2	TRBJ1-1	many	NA	CASSGAGSNTEAFF	TGTGCCAGCAGCGGGGCAGGTTCGAACACTGAAGCTTTCTTT
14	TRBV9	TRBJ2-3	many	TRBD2	CASSVQGGADTQYF	TGTGCCAGCAGCGTACAGGGAGGGGCAGATACGCAGTATTTT
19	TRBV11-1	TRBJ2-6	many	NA	CASSRLRVWGLAGANVLTF	TGTGCCAGCAGCCGGCTCAGAGTATGGGGTTTAGCTGGGGCCAACGTCCTGACTTTC
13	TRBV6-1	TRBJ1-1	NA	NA	CASSANGNTEAFF	TGTGCCAGCAGTGCTAACGGGAACACTGAAGCTTTCTTT
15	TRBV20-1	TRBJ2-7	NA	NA	CSANPRTGVIYEQYF	TGCAGTGCCAACCCGCGGACGGGGGTGATATACGAGCAGTACTTC
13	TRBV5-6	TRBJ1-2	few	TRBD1	CASSLQGMGGYTF	TGTGCCAGCAGCTTACAGGGGATGGGCGGCTACACCTTC
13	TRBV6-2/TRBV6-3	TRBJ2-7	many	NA	CASSYSSRYEQYF	TGTGCCAGCAGTTACTCTTCCCGATACGAGCAGTACTTC
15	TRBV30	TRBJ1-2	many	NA	CARSTMADHIYGYTF	TGTGCCAGGAGCACGATGGCAGACCACATCTATGGCTACACCTTC
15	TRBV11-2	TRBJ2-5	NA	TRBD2	CASSLLAGATETQYF	TGTGCCAGCAGCTTACTAGCGGGGGCAACGGAGACCCAGTACTTC
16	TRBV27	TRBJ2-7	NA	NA	CASSSRNTRSSYEQYF	TGTGCCAGCAGTTCTCGGAACACCAGGAGCTCCTACGAGCAGTACTTC
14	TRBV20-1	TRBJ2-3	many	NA	CSARRGVLADTQYF	TGCAGTGCTAGACGCGGGGTTTTGGCAGATACGCAGTATTTT
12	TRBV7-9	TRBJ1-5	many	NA	CASSLAYQPQHF	TGTGCCAGCAGCTTAGCCTATCAGCCCCAGCATTTT